This T cell receptor beta chain is from a study of T cells in pancreatic ductal adenocarcinoma. Study-level findings and limits: Compared with tumor, blood showed more total productive templates and around 8-fold more clonotypes. Comparisons of tumor and blood clonality may show falsely lower tumor diversity. This surgical cohort overrepresents the minority presenting with early-stage disease. Tumor and blood clonality did not differ significantly, about 0.11 versus 0.078.

TCRdb keeps only in-frame clones here, not all; method: immunoSEQ multiplex PCR. The sample consists of approximately 97,000 clones, roughly 96% of them appearing once. As to this clone: Its matching antigen is unknown.

The selected patients with pancreatic ductal adenocarcinoma had surgery but no neoadjuvant therapy. This clonotype was sampled from a human donor with pancreatic ductal adenocarcinoma. What was sequenced was PBMCs.

CDR3 in DNA: TGTGCCAGCAGCCCCGTAGCGGGAGGGGGAGATACGCAGTATTTT. Translated: CASSPVAGGGDTQYF. The chain recombines TRBV7-9 with TRBJ2-3, with 11 bases aligning to TRBD2. V lost 5 bases, J lost 5 bases, and 6 bases stayed unmatched. This CDR3 spans 15 amino acids. Germline values: CDR1 SEHNR, CDR2 FQNEAQ (reference sequence).